The 28 T cell receptor beta chains listed next were all sequenced from one sample in a study of T cell changes during pregnancy in multiple sclerosis. The protocol was immunoSEQ multiplex PCR, while the TCRdb copy is restricted to in-frame clones and leaves out a portion. The data hold approximately 45,000 clones, with around 90% observed a single time. Material: CD4+ T cells from peripheral blood mononuclear cells, obtained in the first trimester of pregnancy. The origin of the receptors is a female donor with multiple sclerosis, enrolled in a pregnancy study.

The chain employs TRBV5-6 and TRBJ1-2; 7 nucleotides align to TRBD1. The germline CDR1 and CDR2 sequences are SGHDT and YYEEEE. The CDR3 has 16 amino acids. V lost 3 bases, J lost 5 bases, and 13 bases stayed unmatched. CDR3 bases: TGTGCCAGCAGCTCGGTTCAAGGGGGCGTATTTTATGGCTACACCTTC. The encoded protein is CASSSVQGGVFYGYTF.

The genes are TRBV2 and TRBJ2-3; no reliable D call. Trimming cost V 0 bases and J 1 base, with 8 bases left between them. The CDR3 spans 15 residues. CDR1 SNHLY and CDR2 FYNNEI come from the germline V gene. The CDR3 region is CASSEAAFGTDTQYF. For the CDR3, the DNA is TGTGCCAGCAGTGAAGCGGCCTTTGGCACAGATACGCAGTATTTT.

This clone was seen just once. The rearrangement joins TRBV10-3 to TRBJ1-1; TRBD1 matches at 7 bases. Losses at the gene ends were 0 bases for V and 3 bases for J; bases not matched to a gene: 10. Germline V lookup: CDR1 ENHRY, CDR2 SYGVKD. The CDR3 spans 17 residues. The CDR3 sequence is CAISESRRGQKDTEAFF. The CDR3 DNA sequence: TGTGCCATCAGTGAGTCTAGGAGGGGGCAAAAGGACACTGAAGCTTTCTTT.

The chain recombines TRBV29-1 with TRBJ2-2, with D possibly matching TRBD2 (5 bases). V lost 2 bases, J lost 6 bases, and 10 bases lay in between. The CDR3 length is 13 residues. Germline V gene lookup returns CDR1 SQVTM and CDR2 ANQGSEA. Here the CDR3 DNA reads TGCAGCGTTGAACGGGATCTTCCCGGGGAGCTGTTTTTT. Protein product: CSVERDLPGELFF.

This clone was seen once. The DNA for the CDR3 is TGTGCCAGCAGCGCCTTCGGGACAGGGGGGGGAAACACCATATATTTT. It codes for CASSAFGTGGGNTIYF. The gene calls are TRBV9 and TRBJ1-3, with 11 positions matching TRBD1. There are 16 residues in the CDR3. CDR1 and CDR2 (germline): SGDLS, YYNGEE. V was pared by 3 bases and J by 4 bases, with 6 bases of the junction left unmatched.

In this sample, this clone turned up once. The J gene is TRBJ2-1, the V gene TRBV6-7; perhaps TRBD2 as D (7 bases). TRBV6-7 is marked as an open reading frame, function uncertain. V was trimmed by 6 bases and J by 7 bases, leaving 13 bases between them. The CDR3 covers 13 residues. In DNA form, the CDR3 reads TGTGCCAGCAGGGGGGGGGCTGAGAATGAGCAGTTCTTC. As protein: CASRGGAENEQFF.

V is TRBV7-2 and J is TRBJ1-2; the D gene is possibly TRBD1 (6 bases). The germline gives CDR1 SGHTA, CDR2 FQGNSA. This CDR3 region has 13 residues. The V end was cut by 5 bases, the J end by 8 bases, with 15 bases between. The CDR3 loop reads CASSPGHDRGYTF. CDR3 coding DNA: TGTGCCAGCAGCCCGGGACACGATCGAGGCTACACCTTC.

In its sample, this clone was seen once. The chain links TRBV30 to TRBJ2-1; unclear D gene. Germline V lookup: CDR1 GTSNPN, CDR2 SVGIG (reference sequence). Trimming pared 0 bases from V and 7 bases from J, leaving 10 bases between. This CDR3 comprises 13 residues. CDR3 coding DNA: TGTGCCTGGAGTGTATTCGGTCGGAATGAGCAGTTCTTC. Translated: CAWSVFGRNEQFF.

The CDR3 loop reads CASHRQDNYGYTF. CDR3 sequence (DNA): TGTGCCAGTCATAGGCAGGATAACTATGGCTACACCTTC. The V call is TRBV19, the J call TRBJ1-2; D is undetermined. Germline-derived CDR1 and CDR2 are LNHDA and SQIVND (reference sequence). The germline V and J ends were trimmed by 8 bases and 1 base, with 11 bases remaining between them. The CDR3 is 13 amino acids.

This chain joins TRBV19 and TRBJ2-5; 8 nucleotides agree with TRBD2. V dropped 8 bases and J dropped 1; count of bases not matched to a gene: 6. The CDR3 spans 14 residues. The germline gives CDR1 LNHDA, CDR2 SQIVND (reference sequence). CDR3 nucleotide sequence: TGTGCCAGTCAAAGCGGGAGCCTCCAAGAGACCCAGTACTTC. This encodes CASQSGSLQETQYF.

The chain combines TRBV7-2 with TRBJ2-7, with 8 bases matching TRBD1. Trimming cost V 3 bases and J 6 bases; bases outside gene matches: 1. This CDR3 contains 12 residues. Germline-derived CDR1 and CDR2 are SGHTA and FQGNSA. The CDR3 reads CASSLGTGEQYF. In DNA form, the CDR3 reads TGTGCCAGCAGCTTGGGGACAGGCGAGCAGTACTTC.

The sample holds one count of this clone. J is TRBJ2-7 and V is TRBV4-3, with TRBD2 matching over 12 bases. V dropped 4 bases and J dropped 0; count of bases not matched to a gene: 16. CDR1 and CDR2 from the germline V gene are LGHNA and YSLEER. This CDR3 is built from 20 residues. The CDR3 DNA reads TGCGCCAGCAGCCGAGTTATGCTAGCGGGAGGGCCGGGGATCTCCTACGAGCAGTACTTC. This encodes CASSRVMLAGGPGISYEQYF.

V usage is TRBV7-8 and J usage is TRBJ1-5; D gene uncertain. This CDR3 has 14 amino acids. Germline V gives CDR1 SGHVS, CDR2 FQNEAQ. Deletions cut 5 bases from V and 7 bases from J, with 15 bases between. For the CDR3, the DNA is TGTGCCAGCAGCCCAACGGGGATGAGGCAGCCCCAGCATTTT. Its protein is CASSPTGMRQPQHF.

The chain couples TRBV9 to TRBJ2-7; 8 nucleotides agree with TRBD2. The CDR3 totals 18 residues. The germline V gene has CDR1 SGDLS and CDR2 YYNGEE. V trimming: 3 bases; J trimming: 6 bases; junction bases outside the gene matches: 20. CDR3 region: CASSASGLEFSPRAEQYF. Written as DNA, the CDR3 is TGTGCCAGCAGCGCCTCGGGACTAGAGTTCTCCCCTCGCGCCGAGCAGTACTTC.

The chain links TRBV6-1 to TRBJ1-5; TRBD1 aligns across 9 bases. Germline assignment: CDR1 MNHNS and CDR2 SASEGT. This CDR3 is 14 amino acids long. V shed 5 bases and J 4 bases; nucleotides not matched to a gene: 3. CDR3 in amino acids: CASSRQGGNQPQHF. In DNA, the CDR3 is TGTGCCAGCAGTCGACAGGGGGGGAATCAGCCCCAGCATTTT.

This rearrangement joins TRBV13 to TRBJ2-6; D gene uncertain. V lost 3 bases and J lost 2, with 11 bases in between. The CDR3 consists of 16 residues. Germline values: CDR1 PRHDT, CDR2 FYEKMQ (reference sequence). In nucleotides, the CDR3 is TGTGCCAGCAGCTTTGAAGTTAGCCCTGGGGCCAACGTCCTGACTTTC. Translated: CASSFEVSPGANVLTF.

This chain connects TRBV6-1 to TRBJ1-2; 7 nucleotides match TRBD1. The CDR3 has 17 amino acids. J lost 0 bases, V lost 0 bases, and 7 bases had no gene match. The V gene's germline CDR1 is MNHNS and CDR2 SASEGT. As DNA, the CDR3 is TGTGCCAGCAGTGAAGCGCGGACAGGACGAGCTAACTATGGCTACACCTTC. It is translated as CASSEARTGRANYGYTF.

The rearrangement links TRBV9 to TRBJ1-1; TRBD1 matches 9 bases. J lost 4 bases, V lost 3 bases, and 4 bases had no gene match. This CDR3 region has 14 residues. Looked up from germline, CDR1 is SGDLS and CDR2 is YYNGEE. The CDR3 sequence: CASSEQGAGTEAFF. DNA for the CDR3: TGTGCCAGCAGCGAACAGGGGGCGGGCACTGAAGCTTTCTTT.

The V call is TRBV5-6, the J call TRBJ2-3, with a weak D call TRBD2 (6 bases). V lost 2 bases and J 2 bases, leaving 15 bases between the germline ends. Germline loops: CDR1 SGHDT, CDR2 YYEEEE. The CDR3 is 16 residues long. CDR3 DNA: TGTGCCAGCAGCTTTCTTCGCGGGAAGAACACAGATACGCAGTATTTT. Amino acids: CASSFLRGKNTDTQYF. Variable domain in full (rest from reference TRBV5-6 and TRBJ2-3): DAGVTQSPTHLIKTRGQQVTLRCSPKSGHDTVSWYQQALGQGPQFIFQYYEEEERQRGNFPDRFSGHQFPNYSSELNVNALLLGDSALYLCASSFLRGKNTDTQYFGPGTRLTVL.

This clone has a single count. Here the CDR3 DNA reads TGTGCCAGTAGTGCAGCGGGAGGGCCGAAGGAGCAGTTCTTC. Amino acids: CASSAAGGPKEQFF. The chain is built from TRBV19 and TRBJ2-1; 10 positions match TRBD2. This CDR3 comprises 14 residues. In germline, CDR1 is LNHDA, CDR2 SQIVND (reference sequence). The J segment lost 10 bases and the V segment lost 5 bases, leaving 8 bases of the junction unmatched.

This chain links TRBV5-1 with TRBJ1-1, with 10 bases identical to TRBD1. The CDR3 sequence is 14 residues long. The V and J ends lost 7 bases and 1 base, in that order; junction bases with no gene match: 4. CDR1 SGHRS and CDR2 YFSETQ come from the germline V gene. In nucleotides, the CDR3 is TGCGCCAGCCGGGACAGGGGAGGGAACACTGAAGCTTTCTTT. Its translation is CASRDRGGNTEAFF.

V is TRBV9 and J is TRBJ1-2; possibly TRBD1 for D (6 bases). The CDR3 extends over 15 amino acids. Trimming shortened V by 4 bases and J by 7 bases, and 20 bases separated the two germline ends. Germline lookup yields CDR1 SGDLS and CDR2 YYNGEE. CDR3 protein: CASSLDWLGQSGYTF. CDR3 nucleotides: TGTGCCAGCAGCCTAGATTGGCTGGGACAATCTGGCTACACCTTC. Full variable domain (remainder filled in from reference TRBV9 and TRBJ1-2): DSGVTQTPKHLITATGQRVTLRCSPRSGDLSVYWYQQSLDQGLQFLIQYYNGEERAKGNILERFSAQQFPDLHSELNLSSLELGDSALYFCASSLDWLGQSGYTFGSGTRLTVV.

J is TRBJ2-1 and V is TRBV2; TRBD1 might be the D (6 bases). Between the trimmed V and J ends, which lost 4 bases and 4 bases, there was a span of 14 bases. This CDR3 is built from 15 residues. The germline V gene encodes CDR1 SNHLY and CDR2 FYNNEI. CDR3 in amino acids: CASSGTAPLYNEQFF. CDR3 coding DNA: TGTGCCAGCAGTGGGACAGCCCCATTGTACAATGAGCAGTTCTTC. Together with reference TRBV2 and TRBJ2-1, the CDR3 gives the full variable domain: EPEVTQTPSHQVTQMGQEVILRCVPISNHLYFYWYRQILGQKVEFLVSFYNNEISEKSEIFDDQFSVERPDGSNFTLKIRSTKLEDSAMYFCASSGTAPLYNEQFFGPGTRLTVL.

The J gene is TRBJ2-7, the V gene TRBV6-1; TRBD1 agrees at 8 bases. Germline V gene data show CDR1 as MNHNS and CDR2 as SASEGT. Trimming cost V 5 bases and J 2 bases; bases outside gene matches: 5. This CDR3 region has 14 residues. The CDR3 loop reads CASSPRTGPYEQYF. In DNA, the CDR3 is TGTGCCAGCAGTCCACGGACAGGGCCCTACGAGCAGTACTTC.

The chain recombines TRBV18 with TRBJ1-1; a weak D match, TRBD1 (5 bases). Trimming shortened V by 0 bases and J by 2 bases, and 10 bases separated the two germline ends. CDR1 KGHSH and CDR2 LQKENI come from the germline V gene. This CDR3 has 15 amino acids. This chain's CDR3 is CASSPPSTANTEAFF. CDR3 DNA sequence: TGTGCCAGCTCACCACCATCGACAGCCAACACTGAAGCTTTCTTT.

The chain uses TRBV25-1 and TRBJ2-6; D is perhaps TRBD2 (6 bases). Germline V CDR1 and CDR2: MGHDK, SYGVNS. The CDR3 is 18 amino acids. The germline V and J ends were trimmed by 4 bases and 2 bases, with 18 bases remaining between them. The CDR3 region has the DNA TGTGCCAGCAGTGGCCCGTCGGAGGGCCATACTGGGGCCAACGTCCTGACTTTC. As protein: CASSGPSEGHTGANVLTF.

The CDR3 DNA reads TGTGCCAGCAGTTACGGCGGGGGGAGCTTTGAGCAGTTCTTC. Translating gives CASSYGGGSFEQFF. The chain is built from TRBV6-5 and TRBJ2-1; TRBD2 matches at 8 bases. V shed 2 bases and J 9 bases; nucleotides not matched to a gene: 6. Per the germline V gene, CDR1 is MNHEY and CDR2 is SVGAGI. This CDR3 comprises 14 residues.

The chain employs TRBV14 and TRBJ2-3, with 9 bases matching TRBD2. Germline lookup yields CDR1 SGHDN and CDR2 FVKESK. The length of the CDR3 is 15 residues. The V segment lost 6 bases and the J segment 7 bases; nucleotides outside the gene matches: 11. In DNA form, the CDR3 reads TGTGCCAGCAGGCCCGCCGGGACTAGCCCCCATACGCAGTATTTT. This gives the protein CASRPAGTSPHTQYF.